This T cell receptor beta chain was identified during a study of Graves' ophthalmopathy and Graves' hyperthyroidism. This clonotype was detected ten times or more. V shed 4 bases and J 3 bases; nucleotides not matched to a gene: 2. Germline CDR1 reads SGHRS; CDR2 reads YFSETQ. CDR3 length equals 15 residues. Amplification of TCR beta CDR3 regions used RNA transcripts. First-round RT-PCR used HTBI primers; second-round multiplex PCR followed. TCRdb analysed the multiplex PCR reads with MiXCR anew, one entry per CDR3 protein. The repertoire has about 550,000 distinct CDR3 sequences, roughly 39% of them found once; the top ten carry about 4.6%.

The TCR was taken from an adult man with Graves' hyperthyroidism. This chain links TRBV5-1 with TRBJ2-7; TRBD2 agrees at 15 bases. Sequencing input: peripheral blood or thyroid tissue (not recorded which). This CDR3 reads CASSGLAGGFYEQYF. The DNA for the CDR3 is TGCGCCAGCAGCGGACTAGCGGGAGGGTTCTACGAGCAGTACTTC. Drawing the rest from reference TRBV5-1 and TRBJ2-7, the complete variable domain is KAGVTQTPRYLIKTRGQQVTLSCSPISGHRSVSWYQQTPGQGLQFLFEYFSETQRNKGNFPGRFSGRQFSNSRSEMNVSTLELGDSALYLCASSGLAGGFYEQYFGPGTRLTVT.